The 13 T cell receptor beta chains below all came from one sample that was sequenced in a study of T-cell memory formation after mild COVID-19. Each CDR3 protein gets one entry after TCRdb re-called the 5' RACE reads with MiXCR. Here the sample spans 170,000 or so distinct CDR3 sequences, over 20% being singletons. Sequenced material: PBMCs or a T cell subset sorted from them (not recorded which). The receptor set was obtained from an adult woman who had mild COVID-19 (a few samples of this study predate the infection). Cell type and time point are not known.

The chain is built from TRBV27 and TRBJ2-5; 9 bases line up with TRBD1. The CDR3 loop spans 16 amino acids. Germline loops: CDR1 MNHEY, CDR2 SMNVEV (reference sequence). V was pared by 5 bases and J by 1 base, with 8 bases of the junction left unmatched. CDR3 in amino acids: CASSPDRDRAQETQYF. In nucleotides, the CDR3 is TGTGCCAGCAGTCCCGACCGGGACAGGGCCCAAGAGACCCAGTACTTC.

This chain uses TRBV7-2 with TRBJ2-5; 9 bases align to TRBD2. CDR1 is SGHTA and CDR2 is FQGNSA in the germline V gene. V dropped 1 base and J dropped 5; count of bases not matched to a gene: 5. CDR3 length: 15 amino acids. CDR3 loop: CASSLVTSGYETQYF. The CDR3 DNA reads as TGTGCCAGCAGCTTAGTCACTAGCGGGTATGAGACCCAGTACTTC.

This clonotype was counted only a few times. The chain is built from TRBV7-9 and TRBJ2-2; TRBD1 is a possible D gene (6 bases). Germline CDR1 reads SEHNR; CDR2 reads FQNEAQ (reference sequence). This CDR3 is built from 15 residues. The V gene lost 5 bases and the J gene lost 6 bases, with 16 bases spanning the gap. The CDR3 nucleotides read TGTGCCAGCAGCCGAACCGAAGCAGGGGCCGGGGAGCTGTTTTTT. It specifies CASSRTEAGAGELFF.

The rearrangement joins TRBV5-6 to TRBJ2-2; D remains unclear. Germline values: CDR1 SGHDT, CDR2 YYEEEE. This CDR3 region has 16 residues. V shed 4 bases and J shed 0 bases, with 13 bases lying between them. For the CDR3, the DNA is TGTGCCAGCAGCCACGTTGGTGTGACGAACACCGGGGAGCTGTTTTTT. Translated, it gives CASSHVGVTNTGELFF.

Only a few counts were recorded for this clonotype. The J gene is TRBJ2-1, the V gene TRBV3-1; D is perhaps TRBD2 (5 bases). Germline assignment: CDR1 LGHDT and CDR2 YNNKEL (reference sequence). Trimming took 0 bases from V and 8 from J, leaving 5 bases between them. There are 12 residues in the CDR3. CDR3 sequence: CASSQEADEQFF. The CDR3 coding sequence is TGTGCCAGCAGCCAAGAAGCGGATGAGCAGTTCTTC.

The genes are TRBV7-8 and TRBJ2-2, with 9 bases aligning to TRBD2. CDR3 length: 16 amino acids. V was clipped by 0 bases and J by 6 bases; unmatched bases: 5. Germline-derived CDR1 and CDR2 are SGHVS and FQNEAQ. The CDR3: CASSLAYGTSPGELFF. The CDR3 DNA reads TGTGCCAGCAGCTTAGCTTACGGGACTAGCCCCGGGGAGCTGTTTTTT. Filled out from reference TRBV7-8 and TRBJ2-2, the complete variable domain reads GAGVSQSPRYKVAKRGQDVALRCDPISGHVSLFWYQQALGQGPEFLTYFQNEAQLDKSGLPSDRFFAERPEGSVSTLKIQRTQQEDSAVYLCASSLAYGTSPGELFFGEGSRLTVL.

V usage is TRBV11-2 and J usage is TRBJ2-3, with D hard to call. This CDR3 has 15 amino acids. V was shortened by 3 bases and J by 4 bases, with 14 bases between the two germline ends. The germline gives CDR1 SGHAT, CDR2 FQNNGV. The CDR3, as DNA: TGTGCCAGCAGCTTGGCTCTGGGTTTCCCAGATACGCAGTATTTT. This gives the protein CASSLALGFPDTQYF.

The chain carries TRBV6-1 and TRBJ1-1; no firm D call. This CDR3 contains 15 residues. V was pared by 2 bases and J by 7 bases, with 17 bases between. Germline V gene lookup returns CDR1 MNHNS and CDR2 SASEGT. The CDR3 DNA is TGTGCCAGCAGTGAACCCCTCTCCACCGACATTGAAGCTTTCTTT. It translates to CASSEPLSTDIEAFF.

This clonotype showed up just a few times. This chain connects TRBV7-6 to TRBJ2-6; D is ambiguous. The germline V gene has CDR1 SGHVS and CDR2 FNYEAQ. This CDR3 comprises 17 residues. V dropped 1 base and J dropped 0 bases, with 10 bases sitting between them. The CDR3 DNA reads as TGTGCCAGCAGCTTAGGGGCAGATCCCTCTGGGGCCAACGTCCTGACTTTC. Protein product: CASSLGADPSGANVLTF.

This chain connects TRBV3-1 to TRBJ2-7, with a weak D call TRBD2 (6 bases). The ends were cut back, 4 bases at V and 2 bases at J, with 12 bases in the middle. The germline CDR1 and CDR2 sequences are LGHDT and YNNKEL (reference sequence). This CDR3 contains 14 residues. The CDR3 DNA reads TGTGCCAGCAGCCCTCGCGGGGAAGCCTACGAGCAGTACTTC. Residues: CASSPRGEAYEQYF.

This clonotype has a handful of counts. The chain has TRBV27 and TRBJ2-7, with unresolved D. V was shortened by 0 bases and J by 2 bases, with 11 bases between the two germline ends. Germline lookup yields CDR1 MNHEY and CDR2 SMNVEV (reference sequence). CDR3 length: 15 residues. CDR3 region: CASSLSPRTAYEQYF. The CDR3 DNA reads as TGTGCCAGCAGTTTATCCCCGAGAACTGCCTACGAGCAGTACTTC.

This CDR3 is CASSLAGQTEQETQYF. In DNA form, the CDR3 reads TGTGCCAGCAGCTTAGCGGGTCAGACAGAGCAAGAGACCCAGTACTTC. J is TRBJ2-5 and V is TRBV7-9; D might be TRBD1 (5 bases). This CDR3 contains 16 residues. The V and J ends lost 0 bases and 2 bases respectively, with 13 bases between them. From germline, CDR1 is SEHNR and CDR2 FQNEAQ (reference sequence).

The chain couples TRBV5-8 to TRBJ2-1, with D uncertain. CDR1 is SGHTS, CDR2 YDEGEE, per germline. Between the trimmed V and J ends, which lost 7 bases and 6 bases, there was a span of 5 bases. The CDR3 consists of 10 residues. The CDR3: CASARNEQFF. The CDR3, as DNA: TGTGCCAGCGCCCGCAATGAGCAGTTCTTC.